This T cell receptor beta chain comes out of a study of neoadjuvant anti-PD-1 for oral cavity cancer. Background on the study: Most patients had three to four biweekly doses of 3 mg/kg nivolumab before resection. Patients without progression got a fourth dose around day 43.

Here immunoSEQ multiplex PCR was the method, and the copy in TCRdb shows in-frame clones only, minus some. This sample has around 13,000 clones, with approximately 61% found just once. Germline CDR1 and CDR2: MNHEY and SMNVEV (reference sequence). V shed 1 base and J shed 1 base, with 6 bases lying between them. The length of the CDR3 is 14 residues. V is TRBV27 and J is TRBJ2-3; D tentatively reads TRBD1 or TRBD2 (5 bases each). The origin of this receptor is a person aged 35-80 years with oral cavity squamous cell carcinoma. Material: PBMCs, obtained before nivolumab (anti-PD-1) treatment. The CDR3 protein is CASSLWDGTDTQYF. CDR3 bases: TGTGCCAGCAGTTTATGGGACGGCACAGATACGCAGTATTTT.